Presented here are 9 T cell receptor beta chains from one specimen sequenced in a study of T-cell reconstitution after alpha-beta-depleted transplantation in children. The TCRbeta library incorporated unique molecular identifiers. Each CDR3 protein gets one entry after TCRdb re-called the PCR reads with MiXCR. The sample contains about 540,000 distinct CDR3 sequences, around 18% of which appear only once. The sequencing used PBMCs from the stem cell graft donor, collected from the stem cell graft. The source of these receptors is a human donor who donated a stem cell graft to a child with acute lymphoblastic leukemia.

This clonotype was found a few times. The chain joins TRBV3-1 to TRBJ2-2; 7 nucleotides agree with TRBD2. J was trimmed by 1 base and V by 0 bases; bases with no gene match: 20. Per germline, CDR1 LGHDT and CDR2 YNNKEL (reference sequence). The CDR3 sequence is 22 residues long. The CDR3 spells CASSQDGWYRAGCFWNTGELFF. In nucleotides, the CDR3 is TGTGCCAGCAGCCAAGACGGGTGGTACAGAGCGGGATGTTTCTGGAACACCGGGGAGCTGTTTTTT.

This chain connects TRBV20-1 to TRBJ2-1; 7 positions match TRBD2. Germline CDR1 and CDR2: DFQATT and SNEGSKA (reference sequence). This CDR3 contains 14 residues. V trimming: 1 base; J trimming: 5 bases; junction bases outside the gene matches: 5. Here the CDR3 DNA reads TGCAGTGCTAGAGGGCTAGCGGAACACAATGAGCAGTTCTTC. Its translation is CSARGLAEHNEQFF.

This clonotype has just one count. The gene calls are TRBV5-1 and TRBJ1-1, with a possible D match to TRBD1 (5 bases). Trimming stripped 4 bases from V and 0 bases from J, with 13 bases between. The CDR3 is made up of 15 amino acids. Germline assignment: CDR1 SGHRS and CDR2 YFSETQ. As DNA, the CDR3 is TGCGCCAGCAGCCGGGGCGAAACCATGAACACTGAAGCTTTCTTT. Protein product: CASSRGETMNTEAFF.

CDR3 coding DNA: TGCAGTGCGTCGTTTTGGGGGGGGACGAACACTGAAGCTTTCTTT. Translating gives CSASFWGGTNTEAFF. This chain links TRBV20-1 with TRBJ1-1; a weak D match, TRBD1 (5 bases). This CDR3 is built from 15 residues. With 6 bases removed from V and 1 base from J, the gap between germline ends came to 18 bases. The V gene's germline CDR1 is DFQATT and CDR2 SNEGSKA (reference sequence).

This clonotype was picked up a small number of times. The CDR3 DNA is TGTGCCAGCAGGCATGGACAGACAAATCAGCCCCAGCATTTT. Encoded protein: CASRHGQTNQPQHF. The V call is TRBV12-3 or TRBV12-4, the J call TRBJ1-5, with D perhaps matching TRBD1 (6 bases). The CDR3 extends over 14 amino acids. Between the trimmed V and J ends, which lost 6 bases and 4 bases, there was a span of 13 bases.

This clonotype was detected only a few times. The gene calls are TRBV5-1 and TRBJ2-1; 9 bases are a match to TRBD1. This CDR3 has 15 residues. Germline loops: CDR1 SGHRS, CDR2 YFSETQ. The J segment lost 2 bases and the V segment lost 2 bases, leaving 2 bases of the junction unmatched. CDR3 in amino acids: CASSFTGGAYNEQFF. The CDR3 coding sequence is TGCGCCAGCAGCTTCACAGGGGGCGCCTACAATGAGCAGTTCTTC. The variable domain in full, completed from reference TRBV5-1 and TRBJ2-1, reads KAGVTQTPRYLIKTRGQQVTLSCSPISGHRSVSWYQQTPGQGLQFLFEYFSETQRNKGNFPGRFSGRQFSNSRSEMNVSTLELGDSALYLCASSFTGGAYNEQFFGPGTRLTVL.

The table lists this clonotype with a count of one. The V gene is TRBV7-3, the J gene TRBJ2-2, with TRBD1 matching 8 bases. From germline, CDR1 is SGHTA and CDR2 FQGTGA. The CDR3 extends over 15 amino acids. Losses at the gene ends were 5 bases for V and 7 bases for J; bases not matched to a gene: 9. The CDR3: CASSGGTGGIGELFF. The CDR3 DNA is TGTGCCAGCAGCGGGGGGACAGGCGGTATCGGGGAGCTGTTTTTT.

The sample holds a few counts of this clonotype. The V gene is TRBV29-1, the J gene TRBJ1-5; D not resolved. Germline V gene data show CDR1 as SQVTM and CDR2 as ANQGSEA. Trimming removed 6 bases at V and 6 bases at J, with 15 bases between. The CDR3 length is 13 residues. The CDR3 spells CSVDSGGGQPQHF. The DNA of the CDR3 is TGCAGCGTGGACTCGGGCGGCGGTCAGCCCCAGCATTTT.

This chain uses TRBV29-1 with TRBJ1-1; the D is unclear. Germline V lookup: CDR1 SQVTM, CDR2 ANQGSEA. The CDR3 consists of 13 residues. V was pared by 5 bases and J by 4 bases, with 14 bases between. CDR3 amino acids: CSVLTSLGTEAFF. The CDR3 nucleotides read TGCAGCGTTTTAACAAGTCTGGGCACTGAAGCTTTCTTT.